This T cell receptor (beta chain) was recovered during a study of cytomegalovirus exposure and HLA in healthy donors. Study outcomes and limitations: Per a later analysis, roughly 17,000 TCR beta sequences showed association with HLA alleles at 0.05 false discovery rate. Accurate prediction of most subjects' HLA-A and HLA-B alleles from TCR beta sequences was reported. Beyond CMV serostatus, there was no information to go on about immune exposure.

Germline CDR1 and CDR2: SGHRS and YFSETQ. This CDR3 is built from 14 residues. The ends were cut back, 3 bases at V and 2 bases at J, with 8 bases in the middle. Amplification used 60 Vbeta primers and 13 Jbeta primers. Sequencing used immunoSEQ multiplex PCR; TCRdb keeps in-frame clones, though not all of them. The sample has roughly 180,000 clones; more than 75% are singletons. The table lists this clone with a few counts. Its antigen is still unknown. Other DNA sequences within the sample encode an identical CDR3. The chain combines TRBV5-1 with TRBJ1-4, with D possibly TRBD1 on 5 matching bases. This clonotype was sampled from a woman aged 25 to 39 in good health and CMV-seropositive. The source material was PBMCs. CDR3: CASSWGGTNEKLFF. The CDR3 DNA sequence: TGCGCCAGCAGCTGGGGGGGTACTAATGAAAAACTGTTTTTT.